This T cell receptor (beta chain) was identified in a study of CD8 T cells in ankylosing spondylitis. Study findings and constraints: Within matched ankylosing spondylitis synovial fluid, disease-linked clones were reportedly significantly enriched. In ankylosing spondylitis blood, a motif of about 8 highly homologous TCR beta variants appeared characteristic. Reactive arthritis synovial fluid and blood previously showed some of these motif variants. The disease-linked clones had a CD8+ phenotype and low blood frequencies.

Trimming at V came to 9 bases and at J to 4 bases, leaving 5 bases not matched to a gene. The CDR3 is 14 residues long. Notes on this clonotype: The antigen is unknown.

Quantitative 5'-RACE with molecular barcodes produced the TCR beta libraries. TCRdb itself ran the 5' RACE reads through MiXCR, one entry per CDR3 protein. The sample includes almost 400,000 distinct CDR3 sequences, around 22% of them seen just once. The clonotype originates from a male donor with ankylosing spondylitis. This chain uses TRBV12-3 or TRBV12-4 with TRBJ2-4; 11 bases match TRBD2. Material: blood, either unsorted or a sorted T cell fraction (not recorded which). The CDR3 DNA follows: TGTGCCAGTTCGACTAGCGGGGCTAAAAACATTCAGTACTTC. This encodes CASSTSGAKNIQYF.